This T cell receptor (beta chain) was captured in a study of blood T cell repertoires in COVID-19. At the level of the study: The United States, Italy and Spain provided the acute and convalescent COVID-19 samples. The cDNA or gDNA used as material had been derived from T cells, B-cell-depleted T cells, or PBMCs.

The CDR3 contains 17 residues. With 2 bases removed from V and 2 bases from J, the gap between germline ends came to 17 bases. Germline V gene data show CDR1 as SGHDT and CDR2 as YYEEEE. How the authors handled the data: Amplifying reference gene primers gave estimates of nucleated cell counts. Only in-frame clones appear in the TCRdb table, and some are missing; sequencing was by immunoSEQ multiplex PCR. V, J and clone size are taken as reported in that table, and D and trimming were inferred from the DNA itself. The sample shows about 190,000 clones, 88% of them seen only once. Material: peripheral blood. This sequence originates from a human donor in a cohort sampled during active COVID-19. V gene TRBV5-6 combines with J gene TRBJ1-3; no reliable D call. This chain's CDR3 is CASSFGGGQRTGNTIYF. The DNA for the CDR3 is TGTGCCAGCAGCTTCGGTGGAGGGCAACGGACTGGAAACACCATATATTTT.